This record concerns one T cell receptor (beta chain) sequence. Its antigen remains unidentified. Base qualities are not at hand, and no much larger clone is one base apart. No patient had received any treatment before thyroid surgery. The study retrospectively analysed patient clinical samples collected from about 2012 to 2019 using T-cell receptor beta sequencing. The library was made by PCR. Reads for this sample came from an Illumina HiSeq 4000. High-throughput sequencing was used to profile the TCR beta-chain CDR3 region of each patient. As for the original processing: CDR3 differences across clinicopathological groups were used to build a classifier for discriminating distant-metastatic papillary thyroid cancer patients. Repertoire diversity was assessed with the Shannon index, and tumor-blood repertoire similarity with the Morisita-Horn index. TCRdb applied fastp at Q25 and MiXCR to the public reads, then kept only in-frame beta chains. The V and J calls shown here were made by TCRdb, not taken from the authors' results. The sample data list about 13,000 clones, and more than 20% of these were observed just once. 18% of the sample is taken by the ten largest.

The data belong to a study of metastatic and nonmetastatic thyroid tumors (dated by TCRdb to about 2020). About the investigation overall: Repertoires were compared across peripheral blood and tumor or nodule tissue samples from malignant and benign thyroid patients. Study-wide findings and limitations: In both blood and tumor samples, TCR beta diversity was reported to be significantly higher in malignant tumors than in benign nodules.

The germline V gene encodes CDR1 DFQATT and CDR2 SNEGSKA (reference sequence). V was cut back by 4 bases and J by 2 bases, leaving a gap of 12 bases between them. The CDR3 runs 14 residues from the cysteine to the phenylalanine. The read is trimmed to its CDR3 DNA, 42 bases read in frame from base 1. Sequences were obtained from tumor tissue. The clonotype was recovered from a female donor with papillary thyroid cancer or a benign thyroid nodule (not recorded which). Some clones in this sample may be carry-over from other donors' samples. Here the chain combines TRBV20-1 and TRBJ2-1, with no confident D gene call. CDR3 protein: CSATPPTAYNEQFF. The sequence in DNA is TGCAGTGCTACCCCGCCTACAGCCTACAATGAGCAGTTCTTC.